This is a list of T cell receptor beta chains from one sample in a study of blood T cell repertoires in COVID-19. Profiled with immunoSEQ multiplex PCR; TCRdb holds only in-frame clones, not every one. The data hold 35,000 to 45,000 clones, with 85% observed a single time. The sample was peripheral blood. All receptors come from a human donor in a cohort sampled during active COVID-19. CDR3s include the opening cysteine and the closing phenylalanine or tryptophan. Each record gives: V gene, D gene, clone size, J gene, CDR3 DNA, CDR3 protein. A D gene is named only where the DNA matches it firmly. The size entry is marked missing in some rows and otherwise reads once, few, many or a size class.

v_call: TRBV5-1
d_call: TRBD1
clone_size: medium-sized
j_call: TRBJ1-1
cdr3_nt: TGCGCCAGCAGCCAGGGACAGACCTACACTGAAGCTTTCTTT
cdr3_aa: CASSQGQTYTEAFF

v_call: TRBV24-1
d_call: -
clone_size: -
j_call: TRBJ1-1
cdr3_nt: TGTGCCACCAGTGACAACATGAACACTGAAGCTTTCTTT
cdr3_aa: CATSDNMNTEAFF

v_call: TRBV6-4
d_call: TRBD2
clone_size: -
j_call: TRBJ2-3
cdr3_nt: TGTGCCAGCAGGGGAAGCGGGGGGGCGACAGATACGCAGTATTTT
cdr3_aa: CASRGSGGATDTQYF

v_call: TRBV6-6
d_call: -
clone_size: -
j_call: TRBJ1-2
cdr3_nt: TGTGCCAGCATGAACAGGGATGATGGCTACACCTTC
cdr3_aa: CASMNRDDGYTF

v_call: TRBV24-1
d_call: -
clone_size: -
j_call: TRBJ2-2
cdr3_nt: TGTGCCACCCAGGGGACGGAAAACACCGGGGAGCTGTTTTTT
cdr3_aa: CATQGTENTGELFF

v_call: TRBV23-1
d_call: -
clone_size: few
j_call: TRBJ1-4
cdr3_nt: TGCGCCAGCAGTCAATTTCGGCCCGAGCGGGAAAAACTGTTTTTT
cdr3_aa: CASSQFRPEREKLFF

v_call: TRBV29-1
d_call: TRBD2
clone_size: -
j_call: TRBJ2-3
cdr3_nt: TGCAGCGTTCGAAGGGAGGGGGATACGCAGTATTTT
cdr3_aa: CSVRREGDTQYF

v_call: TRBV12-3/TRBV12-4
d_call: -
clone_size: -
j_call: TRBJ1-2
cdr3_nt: TGTGCCAGCAGTACCAGGGTTAGCGGCTACACCTTC
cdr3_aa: CASSTRVSGYTF

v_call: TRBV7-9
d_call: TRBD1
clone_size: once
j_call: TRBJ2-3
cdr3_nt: TGTGCCAGCAGCTCCCTCCCGGGACAGGGGACAGATACGCAGTATTTT
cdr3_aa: CASSSLPGQGTDTQYF

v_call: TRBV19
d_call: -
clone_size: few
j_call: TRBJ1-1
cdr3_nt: TGTGCCAGTCTCCGACAGTTCGGTGAAGCTTTCTTT
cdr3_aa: CASLRQFGEAFF

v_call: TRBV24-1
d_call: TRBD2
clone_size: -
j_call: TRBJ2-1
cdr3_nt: TGTGCCACCAGTGATCCAGCGGGGTCCCTAGGCTATGAGCAGTTCTTC
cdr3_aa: CATSDPAGSLGYEQFF

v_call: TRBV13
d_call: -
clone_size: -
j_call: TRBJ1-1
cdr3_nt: TGTGCCAGCAGCTTAGTCGGGGGCACTGAAGCTTTCTTT
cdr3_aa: CASSLVGGTEAFF

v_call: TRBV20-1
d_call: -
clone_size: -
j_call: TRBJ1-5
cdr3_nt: TGCAGTGCTAGTACTGGGCAGGGTGGGAATCAGCCCCAGCATTTT
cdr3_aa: CSASTGQGGNQPQHF

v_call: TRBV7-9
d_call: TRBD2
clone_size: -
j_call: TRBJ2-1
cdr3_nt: TGTGCCAGCAGCTTTTCTATTAGCGGGTCTTGGGAGCAGTTCTTC
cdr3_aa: CASSFSISGSWEQFF

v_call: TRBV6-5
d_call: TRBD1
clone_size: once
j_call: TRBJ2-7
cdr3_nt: TGTGCCACCCTCGAACCGGGACAGGGGTACGAGCAGTACTTC
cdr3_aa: CATLEPGQGYEQYF

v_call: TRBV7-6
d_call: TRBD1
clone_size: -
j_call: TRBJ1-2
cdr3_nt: TGTGCCAGCAGCCGGACAGGGGGCCGGTATGGCTACACCTTC
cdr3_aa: CASSRTGGRYGYTF

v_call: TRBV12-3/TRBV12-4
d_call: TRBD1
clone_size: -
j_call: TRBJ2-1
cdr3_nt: TGTGCCAGCACTGACAGGGAAAAGAGTGAGCAGTTCTTC
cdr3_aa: CASTDREKSEQFF

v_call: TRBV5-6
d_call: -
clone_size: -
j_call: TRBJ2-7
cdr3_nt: TGTGCCAGCAGCTTGGAACAGGGCAACTACGAGCAGTACTTC
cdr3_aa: CASSLEQGNYEQYF

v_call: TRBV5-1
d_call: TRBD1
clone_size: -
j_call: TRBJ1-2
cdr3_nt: TGCGCCAGCAGCTCCGGGACAGCATATGGCTACACCTTC
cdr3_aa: CASSSGTAYGYTF

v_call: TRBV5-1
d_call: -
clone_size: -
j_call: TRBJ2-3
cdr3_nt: TGCGCCACCGCAACGGGGGATGGCACAGATACGCAGTATTTT
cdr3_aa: CATATGDGTDTQYF

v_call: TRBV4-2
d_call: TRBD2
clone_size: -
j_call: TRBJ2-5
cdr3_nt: TGTGCCAGCAGCCACTCCGGGACTAGTGTCCAAGAGACCCAGTACTTC
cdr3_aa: CASSHSGTSVQETQYF

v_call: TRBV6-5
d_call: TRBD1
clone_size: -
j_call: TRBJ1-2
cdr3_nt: TGTGCCAGCAGTTACTCGGACAGGTTGGGCTACACCTTC
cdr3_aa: CASSYSDRLGYTF

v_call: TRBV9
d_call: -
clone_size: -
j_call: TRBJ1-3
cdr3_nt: TGTGCCAGCAGCGTACCCCTCGGAGGTTCTGGAAACACCATATATTTT
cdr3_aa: CASSVPLGGSGNTIYF

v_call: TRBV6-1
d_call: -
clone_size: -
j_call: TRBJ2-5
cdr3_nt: TGTGCCAGCAGTGAAATCGGCAGGGCAGAGACCCAGTACTTC
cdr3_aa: CASSEIGRAETQYF

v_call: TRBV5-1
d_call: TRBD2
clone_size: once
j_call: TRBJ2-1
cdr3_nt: TGCGCCAGCAGCCAAAGCGGGGGAGCGTACAATGAGCAGTTCTTC
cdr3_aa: CASSQSGGAYNEQFF

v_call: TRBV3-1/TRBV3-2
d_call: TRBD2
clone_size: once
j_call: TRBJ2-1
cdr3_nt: TGTGCCAGCAGCCAAGGGAGGGAGGGGACTGAGCAGTTCTTC
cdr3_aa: CASSQGREGTEQFF

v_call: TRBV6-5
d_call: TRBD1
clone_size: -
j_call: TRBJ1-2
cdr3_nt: TGTGCCAGCAGGAGGGACAGGGGGAATGGCTACACCTTC
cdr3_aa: CASRRDRGNGYTF

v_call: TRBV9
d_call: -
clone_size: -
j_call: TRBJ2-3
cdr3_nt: TGTGCCAGCAGCGTAGGGTCGACAGCGAGCACAGATACGCAGTATTTT
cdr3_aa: CASSVGSTASTDTQYF

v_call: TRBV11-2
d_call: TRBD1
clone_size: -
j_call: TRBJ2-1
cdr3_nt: TGTGCCAGCAGTTGGACAGGGGGAACCTACAATGAGCAGTTCTTC
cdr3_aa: CASSWTGGTYNEQFF

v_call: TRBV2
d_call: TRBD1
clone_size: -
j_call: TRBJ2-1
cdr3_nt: TGTGCCAGCATGGGGACAGGGTTCTCCTACAATGAGCAGTTCTTC
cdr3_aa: CASMGTGFSYNEQFF

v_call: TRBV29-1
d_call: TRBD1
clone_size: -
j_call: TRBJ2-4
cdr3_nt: TGCAGCGTGCCAATGACAGGGGTGGCCAAAAACATTCAGTACTTC
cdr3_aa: CSVPMTGVAKNIQYF

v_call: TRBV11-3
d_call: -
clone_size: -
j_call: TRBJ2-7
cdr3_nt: TGTGCCAGCAGCCCCAGACGGAGGGGGCGGACCTACGAGCAGTACTTC
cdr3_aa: CASSPRRRGRTYEQYF

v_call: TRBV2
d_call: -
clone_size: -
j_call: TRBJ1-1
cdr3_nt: TGTGCCAGCAGTAAGGACAGGAACACTGAAGCTTTCTTT
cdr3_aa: CASSKDRNTEAFF

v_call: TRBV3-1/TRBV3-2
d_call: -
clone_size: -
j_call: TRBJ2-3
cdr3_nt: TGTGCCAGCAGCCAAGCTCGTTTGGGGGGAGGCACAGATACGCAGTATTTT
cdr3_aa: CASSQARLGGGTDTQYF

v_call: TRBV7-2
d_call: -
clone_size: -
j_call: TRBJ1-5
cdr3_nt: TGTGCCAGCAGCTTATCCGGCAGTGGAGGGCCCCAGCATTTT
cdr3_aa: CASSLSGSGGPQHF

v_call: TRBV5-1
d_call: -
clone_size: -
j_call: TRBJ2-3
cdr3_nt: TGCGCCAGCATCACTGGAGCGGCTAGGGATAGTGATACGCAGTATTTT
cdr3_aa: CASITGAARDSDTQYF

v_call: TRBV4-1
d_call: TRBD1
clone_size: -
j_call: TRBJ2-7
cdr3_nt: TGCGCCAGCAGCCAAGATGGGGTCGGGACAGGGATCCACGAGCAGTACTTC
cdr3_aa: CASSQDGVGTGIHEQYF

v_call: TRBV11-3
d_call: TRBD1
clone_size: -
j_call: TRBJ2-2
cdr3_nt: TGTGCCAGCAGCCCCGGACAGGGCCGGGCCGGGGAGCTGTTTTTT
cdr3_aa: CASSPGQGRAGELFF

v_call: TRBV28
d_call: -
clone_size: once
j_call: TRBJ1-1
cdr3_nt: TGTGCCAGCAGTTTTTTTAGGACTGAGGAGGCTGAAGCTTTCTTT
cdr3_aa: CASSFFRTEEAEAFF

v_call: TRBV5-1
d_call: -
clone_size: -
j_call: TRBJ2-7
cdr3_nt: TGCGCCAGCAGCTTGGCCGCAGGGGGGAACTACGAGCAGTACTTC
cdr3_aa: CASSLAAGGNYEQYF

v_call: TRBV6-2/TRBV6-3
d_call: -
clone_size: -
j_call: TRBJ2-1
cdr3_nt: TGTGCCAGCAGTTCGACAGCGGGCAATGAGCAGTTCTTC
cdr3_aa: CASSSTAGNEQFF

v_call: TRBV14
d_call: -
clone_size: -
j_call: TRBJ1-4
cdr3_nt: TGTGCCAGCAGCCAAGATCTTGCAACTAATGAAAAACTGTTTTTT
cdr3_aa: CASSQDLATNEKLFF

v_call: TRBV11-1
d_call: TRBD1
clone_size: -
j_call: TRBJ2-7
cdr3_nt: TGTGCCAGCAGCTTCCGAGGGGACAGTTACGAGCAGTACTTC
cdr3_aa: CASSFRGDSYEQYF

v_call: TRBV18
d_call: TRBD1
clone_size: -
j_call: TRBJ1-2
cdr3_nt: TGTGCCAGCTCACCCGGGACAGGGAGTCGAGGTGGCTACACCTTC
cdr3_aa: CASSPGTGSRGGYTF